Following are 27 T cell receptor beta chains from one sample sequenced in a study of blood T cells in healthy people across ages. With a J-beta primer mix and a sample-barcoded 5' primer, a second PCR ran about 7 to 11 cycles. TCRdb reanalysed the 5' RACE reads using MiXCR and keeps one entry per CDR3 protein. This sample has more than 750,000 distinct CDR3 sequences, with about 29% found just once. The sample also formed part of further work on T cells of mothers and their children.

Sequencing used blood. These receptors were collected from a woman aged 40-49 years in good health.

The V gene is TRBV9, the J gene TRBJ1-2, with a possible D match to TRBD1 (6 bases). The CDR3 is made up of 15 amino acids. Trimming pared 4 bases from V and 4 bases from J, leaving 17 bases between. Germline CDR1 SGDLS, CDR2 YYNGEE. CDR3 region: CASSPLPGGAYGYTF. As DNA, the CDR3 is TGTGCCAGCAGCCCCCTCCCTGGGGGCGCCTATGGCTACACCTTC.

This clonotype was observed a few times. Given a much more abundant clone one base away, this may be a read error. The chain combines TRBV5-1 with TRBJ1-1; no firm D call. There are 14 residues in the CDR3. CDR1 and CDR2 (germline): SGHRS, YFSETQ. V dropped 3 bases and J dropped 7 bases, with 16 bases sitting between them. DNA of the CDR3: TGCGCCAGCAGCTGGGAAAATCGACGGAATGAAGCTTTCTTT. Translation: CASSWENRRNEAFF.

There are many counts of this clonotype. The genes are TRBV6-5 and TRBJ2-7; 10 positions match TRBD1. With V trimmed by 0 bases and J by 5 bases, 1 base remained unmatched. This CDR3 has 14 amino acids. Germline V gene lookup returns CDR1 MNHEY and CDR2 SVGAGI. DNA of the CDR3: TGTGCCAGCAGTTACTCCGGGACAGGGGACGAGCAGTACTTC. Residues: CASSYSGTGDEQYF.

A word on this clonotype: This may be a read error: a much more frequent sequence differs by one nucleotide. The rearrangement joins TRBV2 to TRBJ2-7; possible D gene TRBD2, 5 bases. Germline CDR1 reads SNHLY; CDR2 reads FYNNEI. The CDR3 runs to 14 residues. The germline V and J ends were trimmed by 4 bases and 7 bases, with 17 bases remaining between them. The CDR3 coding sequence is TGTGCCAGCAGTGTAGGGTCGGGGTACAATGAGCAGTACTTC. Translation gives CASSVGSGYNEQYF.

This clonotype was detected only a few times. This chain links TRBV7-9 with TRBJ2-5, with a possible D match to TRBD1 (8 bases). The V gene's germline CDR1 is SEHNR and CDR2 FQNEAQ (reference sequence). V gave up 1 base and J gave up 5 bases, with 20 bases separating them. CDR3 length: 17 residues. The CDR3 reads CASSLGEGTGKQETQYF. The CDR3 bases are TGTGCCAGCAGCTTAGGGGAGGGGACAGGCAAGCAGGAGACCCAGTACTTC.

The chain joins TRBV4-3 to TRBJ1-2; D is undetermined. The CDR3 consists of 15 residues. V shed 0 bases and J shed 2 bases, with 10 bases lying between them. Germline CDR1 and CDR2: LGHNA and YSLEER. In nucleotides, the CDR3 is TGCGCCAGCAGCCAAGATTACGCAGTAAACTATGGCTACACCTTC. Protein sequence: CASSQDYAVNYGYTF.

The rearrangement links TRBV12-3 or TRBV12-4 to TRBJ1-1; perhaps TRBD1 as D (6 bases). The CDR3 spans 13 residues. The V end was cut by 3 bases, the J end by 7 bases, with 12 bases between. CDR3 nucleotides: TGTGCCAGCAGTTTGGGGGCCGACAGTGAAGCTTTCTTT. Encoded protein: CASSLGADSEAFF.

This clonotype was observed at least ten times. The CDR3 DNA is TGTGCCAGCAGTTACCTCCCCGGGTCCAATAATTCACCCCTCCACTTT. Translation: CASSYLPGSNNSPLHF. The chain combines TRBV6-5 with TRBJ1-6, with D hard to call. This CDR3 comprises 16 residues. The germline V gene encodes CDR1 MNHEY and CDR2 SVGAGI. V lost 2 bases to trimming and J lost 5 bases, with 13 bases between them.

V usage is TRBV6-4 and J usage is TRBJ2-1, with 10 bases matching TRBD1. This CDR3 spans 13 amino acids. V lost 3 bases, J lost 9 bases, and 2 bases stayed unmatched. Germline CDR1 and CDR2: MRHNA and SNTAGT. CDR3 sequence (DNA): TGTGCCAGCAGTGAAGGACAGGGGGGTGAGCAGTTCTTC. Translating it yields CASSEGQGGEQFF.

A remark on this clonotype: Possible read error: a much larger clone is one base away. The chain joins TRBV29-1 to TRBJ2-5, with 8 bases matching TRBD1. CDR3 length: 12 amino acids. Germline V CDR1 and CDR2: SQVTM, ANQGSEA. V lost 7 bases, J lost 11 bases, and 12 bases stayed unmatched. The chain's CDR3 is CSGDDRGDEQYF. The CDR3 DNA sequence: TGCAGCGGAGACGACAGGGGCGATGAGCAGTACTTC.

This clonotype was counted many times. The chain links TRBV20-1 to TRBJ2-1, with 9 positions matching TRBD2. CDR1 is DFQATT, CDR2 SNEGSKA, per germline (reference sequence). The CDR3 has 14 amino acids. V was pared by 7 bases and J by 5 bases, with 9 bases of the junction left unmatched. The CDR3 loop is CSVFSGGLDNEQFF. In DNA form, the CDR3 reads TGCAGTGTTTTTAGCGGGGGTCTTGACAATGAGCAGTTCTTC.

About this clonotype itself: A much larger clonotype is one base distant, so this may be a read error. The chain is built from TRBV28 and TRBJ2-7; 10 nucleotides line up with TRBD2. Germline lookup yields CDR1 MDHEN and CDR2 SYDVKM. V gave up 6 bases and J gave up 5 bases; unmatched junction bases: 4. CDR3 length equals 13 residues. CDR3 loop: CASRPGTSDEQYF. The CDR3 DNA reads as TGTGCCAGCAGGCCTGGGACTAGCGACGAGCAGTACTTC.

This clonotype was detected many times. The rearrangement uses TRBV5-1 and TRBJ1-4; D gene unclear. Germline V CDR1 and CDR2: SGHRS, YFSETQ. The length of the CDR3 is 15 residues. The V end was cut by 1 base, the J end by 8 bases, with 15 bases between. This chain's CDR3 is CASSLTGRQDEKLFF. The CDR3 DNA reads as TGCGCCAGCAGCTTGACCGGCAGGCAAGACGAAAAACTGTTTTTT.

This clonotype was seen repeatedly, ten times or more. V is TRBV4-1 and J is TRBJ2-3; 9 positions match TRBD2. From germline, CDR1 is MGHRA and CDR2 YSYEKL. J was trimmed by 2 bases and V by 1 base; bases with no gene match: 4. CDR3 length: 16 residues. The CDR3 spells CASSQGLAGTTDTQYF. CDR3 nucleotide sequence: TGCGCCAGCAGCCAAGGTCTAGCGGGGACCACAGATACGCAGTATTTT.

CDR3 sequence (DNA): TGTGCCAGCAGTCCAGTAATCCACCGGGAGCTGTTTTTT. Residues: CASSPVIHRELFF. The J gene is TRBJ2-2, the V gene TRBV28; D is unclear. CDR3 length: 13 amino acids. V lost 5 bases, J lost 9 bases, and 13 bases lay in between. Germline V gives CDR1 MDHEN, CDR2 SYDVKM.

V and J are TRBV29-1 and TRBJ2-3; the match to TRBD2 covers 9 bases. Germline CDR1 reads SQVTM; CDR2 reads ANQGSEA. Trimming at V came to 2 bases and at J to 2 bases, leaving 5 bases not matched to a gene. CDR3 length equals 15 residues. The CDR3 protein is CSVEWVAGVTDTQYF. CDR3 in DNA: TGCAGCGTTGAATGGGTAGCGGGGGTCACAGATACGCAGTATTTT.

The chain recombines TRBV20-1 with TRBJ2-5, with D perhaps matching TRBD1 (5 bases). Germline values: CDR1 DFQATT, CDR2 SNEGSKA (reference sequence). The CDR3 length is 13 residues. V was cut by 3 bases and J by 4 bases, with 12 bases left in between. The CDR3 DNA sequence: TGCAGTGCTAGTGAAGGGGTTGGAGAGACCCAGTACTTC. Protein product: CSASEGVGETQYF.

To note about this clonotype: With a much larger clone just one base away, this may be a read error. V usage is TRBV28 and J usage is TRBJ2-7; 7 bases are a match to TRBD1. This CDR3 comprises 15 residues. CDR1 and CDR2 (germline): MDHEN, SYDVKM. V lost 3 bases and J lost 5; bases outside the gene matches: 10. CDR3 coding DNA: TGTGCCAGCAGTTTGTCAGGGGGTGATATGAACGAGCAGTACTTC. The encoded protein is CASSLSGGDMNEQYF.

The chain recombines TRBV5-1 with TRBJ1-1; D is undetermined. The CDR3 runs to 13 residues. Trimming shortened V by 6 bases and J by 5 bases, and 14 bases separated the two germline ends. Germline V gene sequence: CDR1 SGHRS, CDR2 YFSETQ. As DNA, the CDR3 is TGCGCCAGCAACACAGAGATGGGTACTGAAGCTTTCTTT. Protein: CASNTEMGTEAFF.

The CDR3 loop is CASSLRGPGELFF. The CDR3 nucleotides read TGTGCCAGCAGCTTGAGGGGGCCCGGGGAGCTGTTTTTT. This chain joins TRBV7-9 and TRBJ2-2, with 7 bases matching TRBD1. The junction had 1 base not matched to a gene; V was cut back by 3 bases and J by 6 bases. CDR1 SEHNR and CDR2 FQNEAQ come from the germline V gene (reference sequence). This CDR3 region has 13 residues.

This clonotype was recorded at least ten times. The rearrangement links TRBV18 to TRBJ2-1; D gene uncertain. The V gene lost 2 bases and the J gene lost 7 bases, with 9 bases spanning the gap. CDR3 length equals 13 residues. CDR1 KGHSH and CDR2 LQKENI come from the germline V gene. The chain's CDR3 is CASSPGPLNEQFF. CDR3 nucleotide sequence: TGTGCCAGCTCACCAGGTCCGTTGAATGAGCAGTTCTTC. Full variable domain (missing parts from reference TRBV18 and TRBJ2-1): NAGVMQNPRHLVRRRGQEARLRCSPMKGHSHVYWYRQLPEEGLKFMVYLQKENIIDESGMPKERFSAEFPKEGPSILRIQQVVRGDSAAYFCASSPGPLNEQFFGPGTRLTVL.

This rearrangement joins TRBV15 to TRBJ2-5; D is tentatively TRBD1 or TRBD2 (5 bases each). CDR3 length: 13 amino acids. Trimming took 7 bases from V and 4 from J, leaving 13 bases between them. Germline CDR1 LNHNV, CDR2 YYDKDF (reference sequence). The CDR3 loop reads CATTGTTLETQYF. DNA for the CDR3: TGTGCCACCACTGGGACGACATTAGAGACCCAGTACTTC.

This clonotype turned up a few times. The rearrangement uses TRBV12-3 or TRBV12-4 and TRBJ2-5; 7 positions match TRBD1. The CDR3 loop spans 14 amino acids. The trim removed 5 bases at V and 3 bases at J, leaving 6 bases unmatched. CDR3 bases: TGTGCCAGCAGTCGCCCCGGGACAGAAGAGACCCAGTACTTC. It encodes CASSRPGTEETQYF.

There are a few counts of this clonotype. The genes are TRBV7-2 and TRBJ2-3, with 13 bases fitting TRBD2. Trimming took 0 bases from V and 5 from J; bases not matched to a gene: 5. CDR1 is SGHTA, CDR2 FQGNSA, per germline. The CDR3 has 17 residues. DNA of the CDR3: TGTGCCAGCAGCTTAGCACCACTAGCGGGGGGGCAAGATACGCAGTATTTT. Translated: CASSLAPLAGGQDTQYF. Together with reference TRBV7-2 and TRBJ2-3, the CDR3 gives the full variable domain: GAGVSQSPSNKVTEKGKDVELRCDPISGHTALYWYRQSLGQGLEFLIYFQGNSAPDKSGLPSDRFSAERTGGSVSTLTIQRTQQEDSAVYLCASSLAPLAGGQDTQYFGPGTRLTVL.

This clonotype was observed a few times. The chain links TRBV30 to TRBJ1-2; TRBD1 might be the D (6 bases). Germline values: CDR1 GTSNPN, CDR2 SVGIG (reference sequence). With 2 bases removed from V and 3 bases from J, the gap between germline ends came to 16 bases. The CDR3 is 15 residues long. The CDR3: CAWSPPGGLHYGYTF. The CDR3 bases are TGTGCCTGGAGTCCCCCGGGGGGGCTTCACTATGGCTACACCTTC.

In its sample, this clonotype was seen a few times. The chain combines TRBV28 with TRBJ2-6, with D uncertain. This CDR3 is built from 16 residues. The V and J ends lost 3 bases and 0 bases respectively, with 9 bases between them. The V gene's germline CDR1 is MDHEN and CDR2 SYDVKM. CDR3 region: CASSFLKGSGANVLTF. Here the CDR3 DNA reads TGTGCCAGCAGTTTTTTGAAAGGCTCTGGGGCCAACGTCCTGACTTTC.

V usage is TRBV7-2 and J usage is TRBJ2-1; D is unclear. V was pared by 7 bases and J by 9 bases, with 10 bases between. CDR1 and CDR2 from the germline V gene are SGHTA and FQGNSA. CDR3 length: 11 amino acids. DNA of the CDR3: TGTGCCAGCAAGGATTATGGTGAGCAGTTCTTC. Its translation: CASKDYGEQFF.